This T cell receptor beta chain was profiled in a study of CD8 T cells in ankylosing spondylitis. Study-level results: What appeared characteristic of ankylosing spondylitis blood was a TCR beta motif of 7 or 8 highly homologous variants. There was reportedly significant enrichment of clones that were disease-linked in matched ankylosing spondylitis synovial fluid. Peripheral blood samples showed relatively rare disease-linked clones, and these clones were CD8+. Several of the motif variants were reported before in synovial fluid and blood from reactive arthritis.

Generation of TCR beta libraries employed quantitative 5'-RACE incorporating molecular barcodes. TCRdb used MiXCR to reprocess the 5' RACE reads, holding one entry per CDR3 protein. The table has 800,000 to 900,000 distinct CDR3 sequences, about 11% seen once. Trimming took 1 base from V and 5 from J, leaving 11 bases between them. The CDR3 extends over 15 amino acids. Germline CDR1 and CDR2: SGHVS and FQNEAQ. This clonotype has at least ten counts. Its matching antigen is unknown. The clonotype originates from a male donor with ankylosing spondylitis. The rearrangement uses TRBV7-8 and TRBJ2-2, with D possibly being TRBD2 (5 bases). Sequenced sample: blood, either unsorted or a sorted T cell fraction (not recorded which). The CDR3, as DNA: TGTGCCAGCAGCTTAGGAGGGATCTTAACCGGGGAGCTGTTTTTT. It yields the protein CASSLGGILTGELFF.